This entry lists 17 T cell receptor beta chains sequenced from one sample in a study of blood T cell repertoires in COVID-19. TCRdb keeps only in-frame clones here, not all; method: immunoSEQ multiplex PCR. The data hold 150,000 to 200,000 clones, with 70% to 85% observed a single time. Sequencing was performed on PBMCs or T cells enriched from blood (not recorded which). All receptors come from a man in his fifties or sixties who had recovered from COVID-19.

The table lists this clone with a few counts. V is TRBV7-6 and J is TRBJ1-1, with a possible D match to TRBD1 (6 bases). From germline, CDR1 is SGHVS and CDR2 FNYEAQ. This CDR3 is 15 amino acids long. The V and J ends lost 5 bases and 4 bases respectively, with 17 bases between them. CDR3 nucleotide sequence: TGTGCCAGCAGCACCCAGTCGGGGGGCATCACTGAAGCTTTCTTT. Protein product: CASSTQSGGITEAFF. The full variable domain, completed using reference TRBV7-6 and TRBJ1-1, is GAGVSQSPRYKVTKRGQDVALRCDPISGHVSLYWYRQALGQGPEFLTYFNYEAQQDKSGLPNDRFSAERPEGSISTLTIQRTEQRDSAMYRCASSTQSGGITEAFFGQGTRLTVV.

In this sample, this clone turned up once. The chain recombines TRBV5-5 with TRBJ1-5; possible D gene TRBD1, 6 bases. Looked up from germline, CDR1 is SGHKS and CDR2 is YYEKEE (reference sequence). The length of the CDR3 is 14 residues. The V end was cut by 6 bases, the J end by 3 bases, with 13 bases between. The CDR3 DNA follows: TGTGCCAGCAACCAGGGGACCTTCAATCAGCCCCAGCATTTT. Translation gives CASNQGTFNQPQHF.

The chain couples TRBV28 to TRBJ2-1; D might be TRBD1 (7 bases). The germline CDR1 and CDR2 sequences are MDHEN and SYDVKM. This CDR3 comprises 16 residues. V gave up 7 bases and J gave up 8 bases, with 24 bases separating them. This CDR3 reads CASIPSGAGGGHEQFF. The CDR3 nucleotides are TGTGCCAGCATTCCCTCAGGGGCAGGAGGGGGCCATGAGCAGTTCTTC.

The J gene is TRBJ1-5, the V gene TRBV30; D is unresolved. With 6 bases removed from V and 1 base from J, the gap between germline ends came to 10 bases. This CDR3 has 13 amino acids. Germline lookup yields CDR1 GTSNPN and CDR2 SVGIG (reference sequence). The CDR3 loop reads CACSTGSNQPQHF. Here the CDR3 DNA reads TGTGCCTGCTCTACGGGAAGCAATCAGCCCCAGCATTTT.

The chain employs TRBV18 and TRBJ2-5, with 11 bases fitting TRBD1. The germline gives CDR1 KGHSH, CDR2 LQKENI. Trimming at V came to 3 bases and at J to 4 bases, leaving 4 bases not matched to a gene. CDR3 size: 15 residues. Here the CDR3 DNA reads TGTGCCAGCTCACCGGGACAGGGGGTTGTAGAGACCCAGTACTTC. Its translation: CASSPGQGVVETQYF. Filled out from reference TRBV18 and TRBJ2-5, the complete variable domain reads NAGVMQNPRHLVRRRGQEARLRCSPMKGHSHVYWYRQLPEEGLKFMVYLQKENIIDESGMPKERFSAEFPKEGPSILRIQQVVRGDSAAYFCASSPGQGVVETQYFGPGTRLLVL.

The chain carries TRBV20-1 and TRBJ2-2, with D possibly matching TRBD1 (5 bases). Trimming removed 3 bases at V and 4 bases at J, with 12 bases between. Per the germline V gene, CDR1 is DFQATT and CDR2 is SNEGSKA (reference sequence). The CDR3 spans 14 residues. The CDR3 sequence: CSASLDSFTGELFF. Written as DNA, the CDR3 is TGCAGTGCTAGTCTTGACAGCTTCACCGGGGAGCTGTTTTTT.

The CDR3 DNA follows: TGCGCCAGCAGCCAAGATCGAGGGGCGGGGGGGGCTTTCTTT. Translation gives CASSQDRGAGGAFF. The chain combines TRBV4-1 with TRBJ1-1; D is possibly TRBD1 (5 bases). This CDR3 is 14 amino acids long. Germline V gene data show CDR1 as MGHRA and CDR2 as YSYEKL. V dropped 0 bases and J dropped 11 bases, with 16 bases sitting between them.

The genes are TRBV30 and TRBJ2-7, with TRBD1 identical over 7 bases. Germline-derived CDR1 and CDR2 are GTSNPN and SVGIG (reference sequence). V dropped 3 bases and J dropped 8; count of bases not matched to a gene: 10. The CDR3 extends over 13 amino acids. The CDR3 here is CAWSRDSRTQQYF. CDR3 DNA sequence: TGTGCCTGGAGCCGGGACAGCCGTACCCAGCAGTACTTC. Full variable domain (missing parts from reference TRBV30 and TRBJ2-7): SQTIHQWPATLVQPVGSPLSLECTVEGTSNPNLYWYRQAAGRGLQLLFYSVGIGQISSEVPQNLSASRPQDRQFILSSKKLLLSDSGFYLCAWSRDSRTQQYFGPGTRLTVT.

The chain is built from TRBV29-1 and TRBJ1-2; D call uncertain. The germline V gene encodes CDR1 SQVTM and CDR2 ANQGSEA. Deletions cut 7 bases from V and 7 bases from J, with 19 bases between. This CDR3 is built from 13 residues. The DNA for the CDR3 is TGCAGCGCCCGAGGGATGGCGACCACTGGCTACACCTTC. It is translated as CSARGMATTGYTF.

This rearrangement joins TRBV5-5 to TRBJ1-3; unclear D gene. The CDR3 is 15 residues long. Germline lookup yields CDR1 SGHKS and CDR2 YYEKEE (reference sequence). Trimming shortened V by 7 bases and J by 0 bases, and 14 bases separated the two germline ends. This chain's CDR3 is CASSPPGASGNTIYF. The DNA for the CDR3 is TGTGCCAGCTCCCCCCCGGGAGCCTCTGGAAACACCATATATTTT.

This clone has more than one count but fewer than ten. The chain couples TRBV19 to TRBJ1-3; no firm D call. Per germline, CDR1 LNHDA and CDR2 SQIVND (reference sequence). V gave up 6 bases and J gave up 4 bases, with 16 bases separating them. The CDR3 totals 15 residues. The CDR3 loop is CASSSQLAIGNTIYF. In nucleotides, the CDR3 is TGTGCCAGTAGCTCACAGCTCGCAATCGGAAACACCATATATTTT.

A word on this clone: The same CDR3 is also encoded by other DNA sequences in this sample. The chain combines TRBV18 with TRBJ1-5, with 8 bases fitting TRBD1. Germline V gene sequence: CDR1 KGHSH, CDR2 LQKENI. V shed 6 bases and J 2 bases; nucleotides not matched to a gene: 3. This CDR3 region has 14 residues. The CDR3 protein is CASSPTGGNQPQHF. The CDR3 DNA follows: TGTGCCAGCTCTCCGACAGGGGGCAATCAGCCCCAGCATTTT.

The chain combines TRBV7-8 with TRBJ1-4, with 7 positions matching TRBD1. CDR3 size: 15 residues. Germline V gene lookup returns CDR1 SGHVS and CDR2 FQNEAQ. V was clipped by 3 bases and J by 7 bases; unmatched bases: 8. The CDR3 sequence: CASSFTVGGSEKLFF. The CDR3 DNA follows: TGTGCCAGCAGCTTCACTGTAGGGGGCAGTGAAAAACTGTTTTTT. Variable domain in full (rest from reference TRBV7-8 and TRBJ1-4): GAGVSQSPRYKVAKRGQDVALRCDPISGHVSLFWYQQALGQGPEFLTYFQNEAQLDKSGLPSDRFFAERPEGSVSTLKIQRTQQEDSAVYLCASSFTVGGSEKLFFGSGTQLSVL.

The rearrangement joins TRBV11-2 to TRBJ2-1; D ambiguous. Germline lookup yields CDR1 SGHAT and CDR2 FQNNGV. Deletions cut 2 bases from V and 8 bases from J, with 10 bases between. This CDR3 is 13 amino acids long. The CDR3 sequence is CASSLSRPHEQFF. The DNA of the CDR3 is TGTGCCAGCAGCTTAAGCCGTCCCCATGAGCAGTTCTTC.

The chain links TRBV19 to TRBJ1-3, with 7 positions matching TRBD1. This CDR3 has 16 residues. The germline gives CDR1 LNHDA, CDR2 SQIVND (reference sequence). J lost 0 bases, V lost 6 bases, and 8 bases had no gene match. CDR3 region: CASRLLRQGSGNTIYF. For the CDR3, the DNA is TGTGCCAGTAGACTGCTCCGACAGGGCTCTGGAAACACCATATATTTT.

CDR3 bases: TGTGCCAGTAGTCTGGGACATAGCAATCAGCCCCAGCATTTT. Translation: CASSLGHSNQPQHF. J is TRBJ1-5 and V is TRBV19; a weak D match, TRBD1 (6 bases). CDR3 length: 14 residues. CDR1 is LNHDA, CDR2 SQIVND, per germline (reference sequence). Trimming cost V 5 bases and J 0 bases, with 8 bases left between them.

The rearrangement links TRBV19 to TRBJ2-5; tentative D call: TRBD1 (5 bases). There are 14 residues in the CDR3. V dropped 3 bases and J dropped 5 bases, with 13 bases sitting between them. CDR1 and CDR2 from the germline V gene are LNHDA and SQIVND (reference sequence). The CDR3 DNA follows: TGTGCCAGTAGTATTTACAGACAGATGGAGACCCAGTACTTC. It translates to CASSIYRQMETQYF. Full variable domain (outside the CDR3, taken from reference TRBV19 and TRBJ2-5): DGGITQSPKYLFRKEGQNVTLSCEQNLNHDAMYWYRQDPGQGLRLIYYSQIVNDFQKGDIAEGYSVSREKKESFPLTVTSAQKNPTAFYLCASSIYRQMETQYFGPGTRLLVL.